The clone carrying this T cell receptor beta chain has only a few counts. Its antigen is unknown. The sample has other DNA sequences that encode this CDR3 too. The sample originates from a study of metastatic and nonmetastatic thyroid tumors. In the study overall: Thyroid patients, malignant and benign, had repertoires compared across blood and tumor or nodule tissue. The study, taken as a whole, reports: Compared with benign nodules, malignant thyroid tumors were reported to have significantly higher TCR beta diversity in both blood and tumor.

Patients were all untreated before their thyroid surgery. Per the original data handling: For papillary thyroid cancer, a distant-metastasis classifier was constructed from CDR3 differences observed across clinicopathological groups. TCRdb re-analyzed the PCR reads through MiXCR. It is TCRdb's table, rather than the study itself, that gives the V and J calls and clone size. The data contain about 38,000 clones, less than 50% of them singletons. The specimen was tumor tissue. The receptor comes from a male donor with papillary thyroid cancer or a benign thyroid nodule (not recorded which). Some clones in this sample may be carry-over from other donors' samples.

CDR3 bases: TGTGCCAGCAGTGATAGCGGGAGCACAGATACGCAGTATTTT. This sequence encodes CASSDSGSTDTQYF. The rearrangement joins TRBV6-4 to TRBJ2-3, with 7 bases aligning to TRBD2. This CDR3 is built from 14 residues. Germline-derived CDR1 and CDR2 are MRHNA and SNTAGT. The junction had 0 bases not matched to a gene; V was cut back by 3 bases and J by 0 bases.